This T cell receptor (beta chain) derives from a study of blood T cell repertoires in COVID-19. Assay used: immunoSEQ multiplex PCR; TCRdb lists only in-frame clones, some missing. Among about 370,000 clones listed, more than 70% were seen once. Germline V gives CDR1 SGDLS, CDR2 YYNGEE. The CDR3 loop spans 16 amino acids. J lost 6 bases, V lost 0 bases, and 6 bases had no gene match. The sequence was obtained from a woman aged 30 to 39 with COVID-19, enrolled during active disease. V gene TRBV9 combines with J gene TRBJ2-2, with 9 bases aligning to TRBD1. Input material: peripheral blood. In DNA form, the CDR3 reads TGTGCCAGCAGCGTAGCGGACAGGGGACTGGCCGGGGAGCTGTTTTTT. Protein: CASSVADRGLAGELFF.